This paragraph covers one TCR beta chain sequence. Germline CDR1 SEHNR, CDR2 FQNEAQ (reference sequence). The CDR3 runs to 15 residues. Trimming shortened V by 1 base and J by 4 bases, and 11 bases separated the two germline ends. These data come from a study of blood T cell repertoires in COVID-19. Study information: Whether acute or convalescent, the COVID-19 samples came from the United States, Italy and Spain. Sample material is recorded as cDNA or gDNA derived from T cells, B-cell-depleted T cells, or PBMCs.

Study processing details: By means of reference gene primer amplification, nucleated cell counts were estimated. The table came from immunoSEQ multiplex PCR; TCRdb's copy has only in-frame clones and leaves some out. The V and J calls and clone size come from that table; D and trimming were worked out from the DNA. The sample lists over 250,000 clones, 65% to 90% occurring once. Sequenced sample: peripheral blood. This chain links TRBV7-9 with TRBJ2-1, with D possibly TRBD1 on 6 matching bases. The receptor's source is a man in his forties or fifties with active or convalescent COVID-19. The CDR3 is CASSLVRGVYNEQFF. CDR3 coding DNA: TGTGCCAGCAGCTTAGTCAGGGGCGTTTACAATGAGCAGTTCTTC.